This record concerns one T cell receptor beta chain sequence. Its target is not known. After removal of 8 bases from V and 4 bases from J, the junction contained 10 bases not matched to a gene. The CDR3 runs 14 residues. The germline V gene encodes CDR1 WNHNN and CDR2 SYGVQD (reference sequence). This sample stems from a study of cytomegalovirus exposure and HLA in healthy donors. Study results and caveats: Upon later analysis, HLA-associated TCR beta chains proved more clonally expanded than other, equally common chains. Previous analysis showed most TCR beta V segments were productive about 87% or about 30% of the time. The authors assumed roughly uniform sequencing depth across donors for presence/absence analyses.

Primers for the PCR totalled 60 Vbeta and 13 Jbeta. Measured with immunoSEQ multiplex PCR; TCRdb has only the in-frame clones, and not every one. The sample records 75,000 to 90,000 clones, 74% being singletons. Sequenced: PBMCs. The source is a young man in good health and CMV-seropositive. The V gene is TRBV10-1, the J gene TRBJ2-5, with 7 positions matching TRBD2. As DNA, the CDR3 is TGCGCCAGCCTCTGGGGGGGAGGGAGAGAGACCCAGTACTTC. It codes for CASLWGGGRETQYF.